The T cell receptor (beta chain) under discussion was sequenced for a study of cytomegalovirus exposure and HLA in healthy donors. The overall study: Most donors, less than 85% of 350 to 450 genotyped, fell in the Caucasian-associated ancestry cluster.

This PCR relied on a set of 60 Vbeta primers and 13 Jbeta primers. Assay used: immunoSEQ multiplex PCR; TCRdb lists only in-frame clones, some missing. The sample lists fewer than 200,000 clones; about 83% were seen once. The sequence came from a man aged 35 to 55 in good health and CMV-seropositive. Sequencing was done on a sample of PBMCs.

The CDR3 region is CASSDQTRVGADTQYF. CDR3 coding DNA: TGCGCCAGCAGCGACCAGACTAGGGTCGGGGCAGATACGCAGTATTTT. V is TRBV10-1 and J is TRBJ2-3, with a tentative D call TRBD2 (6 bases). Between the trimmed V and J ends, which lost 6 bases and 4 bases, there was a span of 20 bases. The CDR3 extends over 16 amino acids. Per the germline V gene, CDR1 is WNHNN and CDR2 is SYGVQD (reference sequence).